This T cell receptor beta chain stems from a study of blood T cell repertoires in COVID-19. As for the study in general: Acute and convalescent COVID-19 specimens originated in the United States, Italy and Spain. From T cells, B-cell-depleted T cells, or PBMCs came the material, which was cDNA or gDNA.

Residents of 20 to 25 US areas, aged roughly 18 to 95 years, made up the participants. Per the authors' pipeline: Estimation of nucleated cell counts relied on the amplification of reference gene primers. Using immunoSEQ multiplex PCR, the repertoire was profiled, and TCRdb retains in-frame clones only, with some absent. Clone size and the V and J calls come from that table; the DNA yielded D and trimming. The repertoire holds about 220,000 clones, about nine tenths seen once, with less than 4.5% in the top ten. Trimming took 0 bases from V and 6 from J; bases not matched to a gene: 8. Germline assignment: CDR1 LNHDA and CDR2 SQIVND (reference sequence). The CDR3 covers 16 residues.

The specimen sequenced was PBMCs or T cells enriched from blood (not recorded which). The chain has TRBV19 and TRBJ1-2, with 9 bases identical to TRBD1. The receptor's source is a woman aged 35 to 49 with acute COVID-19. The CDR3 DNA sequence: TGTGCCAGTAGTATAGATACCAAGGGGACAGGGAATGGCTACACCTTC. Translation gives CASSIDTKGTGNGYTF.